This T cell receptor beta chain emerged from a study of OX40 agonist ivuxolimab in advanced cancers. V was pared by 6 bases and J by 4 bases, with 12 bases between. Germline assignment: CDR1 ENHRY and CDR2 SYGVKD. This CDR3 spans 13 amino acids. The assay was immunoSEQ multiplex PCR, and TCRdb's table has in-frame clones only and misses some. The table lists tens of thousands of clones, around 80% of them singletons, with about 2% in the top ten. This chain uses TRBV10-3 with TRBJ2-5; possible D gene TRBD2, 6 bases. This TCR derives from an adult with an advanced solid tumor such as melanoma, head and neck, liver or kidney cancer. This specimen was CD4+ or CD8+ T cells sorted from blood, taken in a trial of the OX40 agonist ivuxolimab. The CDR3 sequence: CAIRGPAGETQYF. The CDR3 DNA reads as TGTGCCATCAGGGGCCCAGCGGGAGAGACCCAGTACTTC.